The clone carrying this TCR beta chain was found once. Germline V gives CDR1 MNHEY, CDR2 SVGAGI. The ends were cut back, 5 bases at V and 7 bases at J, with 9 bases in the middle. The CDR3 sequence is 13 residues long. This sample was taken from a study of graft-versus-host responses after intestinal transplantation. Study background: Anti-thymocyte globulin served as induction for all recipients, who then took tacrolimus and steroids for approximately three years.

The table came from immunoSEQ multiplex PCR; TCRdb's copy has only in-frame clones and leaves some out. The top ten hold about 9.4% of the sample, which has 19,000 or so clones, around nine tenths seen once. The receptor was derived from a human patient who received an intestinal transplant, so some T cells may come from the graft donor. Material: PBMCs, obtained roughly 32 weeks after intestinal transplant. The chain carries TRBV6-5 and TRBJ1-6; D not resolved. The CDR3 sequence: CASSERRNSPLHF. The CDR3 DNA is TGTGCCAGCAGTGAGAGGCGGAATTCACCCCTCCACTTT.